A single sample is the source of the 3 T cell receptor beta chains below, sequenced in a study of T cells in Graves' hyperthyroidism and ophthalmopathy. Using RNA transcripts as the source, TCR beta CDR3 regions were amplified. TCR CDR3 underwent first-round RT-PCR with the HTBI primer set. One entry per CDR3 protein, called by TCRdb with MiXCR from the multiplex PCR reads. The sample lists 360,000 or so distinct CDR3 sequences; less than 20% were seen once. The sequencing sample was made of blood. These receptors came from a woman between 40 and 55 years old with Graves' ophthalmopathy.

This clonotype was observed at least ten times. Here the CDR3 DNA reads TGTGCCAGCAGTTATTCAGGGGGCAACCAAGAGACCCAGTACTTC. This translates into CASSYSGGNQETQYF. This rearrangement joins TRBV6-5 to TRBJ2-5; 8 bases match TRBD1. The CDR3 runs to 15 residues. Germline CDR1 and CDR2: MNHEY and SVGAGI. The junction had 3 bases not matched to a gene; V was cut back by 3 bases and J by 0 bases.

Many counts were recorded for this clonotype. The CDR3 DNA sequence: TGTGCCAGCAGCCCGGACGGACAAGAGACCCAGTACTTC. Its translation is CASSPDGQETQYF. The chain recombines TRBV13 with TRBJ2-5; no reliable D call. CDR1 and CDR2 from the germline V gene are PRHDT and FYEKMQ (reference sequence). The CDR3 runs 13 residues. V was clipped by 5 bases and J by 2 bases, with 9 bases between them.

This clonotype was detected many times. The chain joins TRBV29-1 to TRBJ1-1, with a tentative D call TRBD1 (6 bases). Deletions cut 6 bases from V and 2 bases from J, with 10 bases between. The CDR3 is made up of 12 amino acids. The germline CDR1 and CDR2 sequences are SQVTM and ANQGSEA. The CDR3 DNA sequence: TGCAGCGTCCGGGGGCCTAACACTGAAGCTTTCTTT. Translation gives CSVRGPNTEAFF.